A selection of T cell receptor beta chains follows, all from one sample in a study of cytomegalovirus exposure and HLA in healthy donors. The data were produced by immunoSEQ multiplex PCR, yet TCRdb's version contains in-frame clones alone and is incomplete. The repertoire includes fewer than 350,000 clones, around 90% of them detected once, and 2% to 3% sits in the top ten. The specimen sequenced was PBMCs. The receptors originated from a woman aged 18-29 years in good health and CMV-seronegative. CDR3s include the opening cysteine and the closing phenylalanine or tryptophan. The D gene is left open where the match is weak. Size values are once, few and many counts, or a class for expanded clones, and some rows have none.

d_call j_call clone_size cdr3_length v_call cdr3_aa cdr3_nt
NA TRBJ1-1 NA 16 TRBV14 CASSQDSWYDGTRAFF TGTGCCAGCAGCCAAGATAGCTGGTACGACGGAACCCGGGCTTTCTTT
TRBD1 TRBJ2-7 NA 15 TRBV10-3 CAISDPDRGQYEQYF TGTGCCATCAGTGATCCCGACAGGGGCCAGTACGAGCAGTACTTC
NA TRBJ1-2 NA 13 TRBV30 CAWTPSGLEGYTF TGTGCCTGGACCCCCTCAGGGTTAGAGGGCTACACCTTC
TRBD1 TRBJ1-2 NA 12 TRBV19 CASSKTGGGYTF TGTGCCAGTAGTAAGACAGGGGGCGGCTACACCTTC
NA TRBJ1-6 once 17 TRBV9 CASSGDSLSSYNSPLHF TGTGCCAGCAGCGGAGACAGTCTTAGCTCCTATAATTCACCCCTCCACTTT
NA TRBJ2-7 NA 13 TRBV29-1 CSVEKGSSYEQYF TGCAGCGTTGAAAAAGGGAGCTCCTACGAGCAGTACTTC
TRBD2 TRBJ2-2 NA 17 TRBV5-1 CASSPRSGGQVTGELFF TGCGCCAGCAGCCCTCGTAGCGGGGGGCAGGTCACCGGGGAGCTGTTTTTT
NA TRBJ2-7 NA 13 TRBV25-1 CASSEFGRGEQYF TGTGCCAGCAGTGAATTTGGGAGAGGCGAGCAGTACTTC
NA TRBJ2-7 NA 14 TRBV11-2 CATSDRRRSYEQYF TGTGCCACGTCGGACAGACGGAGGTCCTACGAGCAGTACTTC
NA TRBJ1-2 NA 14 TRBV19 CATHSWPGGYGYTF TGTGCCACTCATAGTTGGCCTGGCGGCTATGGCTACACCTTC
NA TRBJ2-1 NA 13 TRBV5-4 CAIGGQTADEQFF TGTGCCATTGGGGGCCAGACCGCAGATGAGCAGTTCTTC
TRBD2 TRBJ2-2 NA 16 TRBV5-1 CASSLRTSANTGELFF TGCGCCAGCAGCTTACGGACTAGCGCCAACACCGGGGAGCTGTTTTTT
TRBD1 TRBJ2-7 NA 15 TRBV18 CASSPPDGQGHEQYF TGTGCCAGCTCACCACCGGATGGACAGGGGCACGAGCAGTACTTC
NA TRBJ2-7 NA 14 TRBV5-6 CASGGFNVDHEQYF TGTGCCAGCGGAGGGTTTAATGTCGACCACGAGCAGTACTTC
TRBD1 TRBJ1-5 NA 16 TRBV5-8 CASSLEGRGNNQPQHF TGTGCCAGCAGCTTGGAAGGCAGGGGGAACAATCAGCCCCAGCATTTT
TRBD2 TRBJ2-1 NA 18 TRBV7-9 CASSFRTFTGGHYNEQFF TGTGCCAGCAGCTTTAGAACCTTCACGGGGGGGCATTACAATGAGCAGTTCTTC
NA TRBJ2-3 NA 17 TRBV4-2 CASSREASRRGTDTQYF TGTGCCAGCAGCCGAGAGGCTAGCCGGAGGGGTACAGATACGCAGTATTTT
NA TRBJ2-1 NA 16 TRBV11-2 CASSSLSVARRNEQFF TGTGCCAGCAGCTCCCTGTCGGTAGCGAGACGCAATGAGCAGTTCTTC
NA TRBJ2-1 NA 14 TRBV6-5 CASSYLDKNNEQFF TGTGCCAGCAGTTACCTCGACAAGAACAATGAGCAGTTCTTC
TRBD2 TRBJ2-1 few 17 TRBV10-2 CASSPTSGPSSYNEQFF TGCGCCAGCAGTCCTACTAGCGGCCCCAGCTCCTACAATGAGCAGTTCTTC
TRBD2 TRBJ2-3 NA 15 TRBV7-9 CASSGGAGEADTQYF TGTGCCAGCAGCGGAGGGGCGGGGGAGGCAGATACGCAGTATTTT
NA TRBJ2-1 NA 15 TRBV7-3 CASALVGPPYGEQFF TGTGCCAGCGCGTTGGTGGGCCCCCCCTATGGTGAGCAGTTCTTC
NA TRBJ1-2 NA 15 TRBV27 CASSFTPGVNYGYTF TGTGCCAGCAGTTTCACCCCAGGGGTTAACTATGGCTACACCTTC
NA TRBJ1-1 NA 14 TRBV5-1 CASSSGQLNTEAFF TGCGCCAGCAGCTCAGGACAGTTGAACACTGAAGCTTTCTTT
NA TRBJ1-1 NA 13 TRBV15 CATSVSGSTEAFF TGTGCCACCAGCGTCTCGGGAAGCACTGAAGCTTTCTTT
NA TRBJ1-6 NA 15 TRBV30 CAWSEAPGGNSPLHF TGTGCCTGGAGTGAAGCCCCGGGGGGGAATTCACCCCTCCACTTT
NA TRBJ2-6 NA 14 TRBV11-2 CASSFLSGANVLTF TGTGCCAGCAGCTTTTTGTCGGGGGCCAACGTCCTGACTTTC
TRBD2 TRBJ2-5 NA 16 TRBV2 CASSATSGGDQETQYF TGTGCCAGCAGTGCGACTAGCGGGGGGGATCAAGAGACCCAGTACTTC
NA TRBJ2-3 few 19 TRBV5-1 CASSFGTSLSLQSTDTQYF TGCGCCAGCAGCTTTGGGACATCCCTCTCCCTCCAGAGCACAGATACGCAGTATTTT
TRBD1 TRBJ2-7 NA 12 TRBV29-1 CSVGQGAREQYF TGCAGCGTTGGACAGGGGGCGAGGGAGCAGTACTTC
NA TRBJ1-2 NA 12 TRBV2 CASSAEVYGYTF TGTGCCAGCAGTGCCGAGGTCTATGGCTACACCTTC
TRBD2 TRBJ2-1 once 16 TRBV4-1 CASSQEAGGVYNEQFF TGCGCCAGCAGCCAAGAAGCGGGGGGCGTCTACAATGAGCAGTTCTTC
NA TRBJ1-6 NA 16 TRBV18 CASSPLAGTSNSPLHF TGTGCCAGCTCACCGCTCGCGGGAACCTCTAATTCACCCCTCCACTTT
NA TRBJ2-3 NA 14 TRBV9 CASSPRESTDTQYF TGTGCCAGCAGCCCTCGGGAAAGCACAGATACGCAGTATTTT
NA TRBJ2-3 once 16 TRBV5-1 CASSLAVSGLSDTQYF TGCGCCAGCAGCTTGGCGGTTAGCGGATTATCAGATACGCAGTATTTT
NA TRBJ2-7 NA 14 TRBV6-6 CASSSRYASYEQYF TGTGCCAGCAGTTCGAGGTACGCGTCCTACGAGCAGTACTTC
TRBD1 TRBJ1-6 NA 15 TRBV19 CASSPTQGAHSPLHF TGTGCCAGTAGTCCCACCCAGGGGGCCCACTCACCCCTCCACTTT
TRBD1 TRBJ1-2 NA 18 TRBV10-1 CASRGPPAAPGTGNGYTF TGCGCCAGCAGAGGACCCCCCGCAGCTCCCGGGACAGGTAATGGCTACACCTTC
NA TRBJ1-1 NA 14 TRBV5-1 CASSLDSTYTEAFF TGCGCCAGCAGCCTAGACAGCACCTACACTGAAGCTTTCTTT
TRBD1 TRBJ2-5 NA 17 TRBV18 CASSPLTGQGTQETQYF TGTGCCAGCTCACCACTAACGGGACAGGGGACCCAAGAGACCCAGTACTTC
NA TRBJ1-1 NA 14 TRBV2 CASSEYGEGTEAFF TGTGCCAGCAGTGAATACGGGGAGGGCACTGAAGCTTTCTTT
NA TRBJ2-7 NA 13 TRBV18 CASSPTLRYEQYF TGTGCCAGCTCACCAACCTTGAGGTACGAGCAATACTTC
TRBD1 TRBJ1-1 once 13 TRBV18 CASSPGQGGEAFF TGTGCCAGCTCACCGGGACAGGGGGGTGAAGCTTTCTTT
NA TRBJ1-4 NA 15 TRBV5-1 CASSLWGGSGEKLFF TGCGCCAGCAGCTTGTGGGGGGGCTCGGGGGAAAAACTGTTTTTT
NA TRBJ1-5 NA 14 TRBV30 CAWSVQGYNQPQHF TGTGCCTGGAGTGTACAGGGTTACAATCAGCCCCAGCATTTT
NA TRBJ2-7 NA 15 TRBV9 CASSVGGDSIYEQCF TGTGCCAGCAGCGTAGGGGGGGACAGCATCTACGAGCAGTGCTTC